One and the same sample provided the 26 T cell receptor delta chains below, sequenced in a study of gamma-delta chains in newborns, infants, children. TCRdb called clones from the reads again using CATT. The sample consists of 5,500 or so delta-chain clones, approximately 1.8% of them appearing once. The sample was blood. The receptors originated from a child who was a newborn, infant or young child, either healthy, febrile or measles-vaccinated (not recorded which).

To note about this clone: TCRdb pairs this DNA with a much larger clone's protein that differs at residue 5, likely a read error; the protein shown was translated from the DNA. J is TRDJ2 and V is TRDV2, with 10 bases fitting TRDD3. The V gene's germline CDR1 is GEAIGNYY and CDR2 EKD. J lost 0 bases, V lost 3 bases, and 9 bases had no gene match. The CDR3 runs to 18 residues. The CDR3 here is CACDSLGDMLSLTAQLFF. CDR3 DNA sequence: TGTGCCTGTGACTCCCTGGGGGATATGCTCTCTTTGACAGCACAACTCTTCTTT.

Note on this clone: The protein given by TCRdb reflects a much larger clone and differs at residue 9 from this DNA's translation, likely from a read error; the protein shown is the DNA's translation. The chain has TRDV2 and TRDJ3, with TRDD3 as a possible D gene (5 bases). The CDR3 has 17 amino acids. In germline, CDR1 is GEAIGNYY, CDR2 EKD. V lost 1 base, J lost 3 bases, and 12 bases lay in between. As DNA, the CDR3 is TGTGCCTGTGACACACTGGCCGGACACTGGGACACCCGACAGATGTTTTTC. Its protein is CACDTLAGHWDTRQMFF.

This clone was seen only a few times. The protein in TCRdb stems from a much larger clone and differs at residue 11 from this DNA's translation, likely a read error; here the protein is translated from the DNA. V gene TRDV2 combines with J gene TRDJ3, with D possibly being TRDD3 (6 bases). This CDR3 contains 17 residues. Germline CDR1 reads GEAIGNYY; CDR2 reads EKD. CDR3 protein: CACDSRGLTWGTRQMFF. The CDR3 nucleotides read TGTGCCTGTGACAGTAGGGGGTTAACCTGGGGCACCCGACAGATGTTTTTC.

This clone was detected many times. The chain recombines TRDV1 with TRDJ1, with D maybe TRDD3 (6 bases). The CDR3 totals 13 residues. Germline values: CDR1 TSWWSYY, CDR2 QGS. The V end lost 8 bases, the J end lost 3 bases, and 13 bases lay between the germline ends. The CDR3 bases are TGTGCTCTTCGTAGTGCTGGGGCCGATAAACTCATCTTT. It is translated as CALRSAGADKLIF.

Remarks on this clone: TCRdb's protein for this DNA is that of a much larger clone and differs from the translation at residue 3, likely a read error; the protein shown is the DNA translation. The chain combines TRDV2 with TRDJ2; 12 bases are a match to TRDD3. This CDR3 comprises 18 residues. Germline CDR1 GEAIGNYY, CDR2 EKD. CDR3 nucleotide sequence: TGTGCCCGTGACACCGTACTGGGGGATACCACTTTGACAGCACAACTCTTCTTT. Protein: CARDTVLGDTTLTAQLFF.

This clone was seen a handful of times. A single base separates this from a much larger clone, so it may be a read error. This specimen includes other DNA sequences encoding the same CDR3. The V and J genes are TRDV2 and TRDJ3, with TRDD3 matching over 9 bases. CDR3 size: 17 residues. The germline gives CDR1 GEAIGNYY, CDR2 EKD. V shed 2 bases and J 5 bases; nucleotides not matched to a gene: 6. The CDR3 sequence is CACDILGDTRDTRQMFF. The DNA of the CDR3 is TGTGCCTGTGACATACTGGGGGACACGAGGGACACCCGACAGATGTTTTTC.

This clone was seen repeatedly, ten times or more. The sample contains more than one DNA sequence encoding this CDR3. V usage is TRDV2 and J usage is TRDJ3, with 12 positions matching TRDD3. The V gene end was trimmed by 3 bases and the J gene end by 2 bases; junction bases not matched to a gene: 10. Germline lookup yields CDR1 GEAIGNYY and CDR2 EKD. The CDR3 is 20 residues long. This CDR3 reads CACDSGTGGYIAWDTRQMFF. CDR3 nucleotides: TGTGCCTGTGACTCGGGTACTGGGGGATACATCGCCTGGGACACCCGACAGATGTTTTTC.

This clone has just a few counts. Since a much larger clone is just one base distant, this may be a read error. The genes are TRDV2 and TRDJ3; 13 bases map to TRDD3. V was clipped by 0 bases and J by 2 bases; unmatched bases: 12. CDR3 length: 22 amino acids. CDR1 and CDR2 (germline): GEAIGNYY, EKD. The CDR3 region has the DNA TGTGCCTGTGACACCCCAGAGGGAGACTGGGGGATACGCACCTGGGACACCCGACAGATGTTTTTC. Protein product: CACDTPEGDWGIRTWDTRQMFF.

In regard to this clone: The TCRdb protein comes from a much larger clone and disagrees with this DNA's translation at residue 4, likely due to a read error; the protein given here is derived from the DNA. The chain has TRDV2 and TRDJ3; TRDD3 matches at 10 bases. This CDR3 contains 18 residues. J gave up 0 bases and V 5 bases, and 6 bases lay outside the gene matches. Germline V CDR1 and CDR2: GEAIGNYY, EKD. The CDR3 is CACGTYWGISWDTRQMFF. The CDR3 DNA sequence: TGTGCCTGTGGCACATACTGGGGGATCTCCTGGGACACCCGACAGATGTTTTTC.

This clone has more than one count but fewer than ten. The amino acid sequence in TCRdb belongs to a much larger clone and departs from this DNA's translation at residue 3, likely a sequencing read error; the sequence shown is translated from the DNA. The sample carries other DNA sequences with the same CDR3. The chain recombines TRDV2 with TRDJ3, with D possibly being TRDD3 (5 bases). Germline-derived CDR1 and CDR2 are GEAIGNYY and EKD. This CDR3 is 18 amino acids long. The DNA for the CDR3 is TGTGCCCGTGACACCGGGGGGTACAGCTCCTGGGACACCCGACAGATGTTTTTC. This translates into CARDTGGYSSWDTRQMFF.

This clone was observed a handful of times. TCRdb's protein for this DNA is that of a much larger clone and differs from the translation at residue 8, likely a read error; the protein shown is the DNA translation. The CDR3 spells CACDSGGSAVWDTRQMFF. The CDR3, as DNA: TGTGCCTGTGACTCTGGGGGATCCGCAGTCTGGGACACCCGACAGATGTTTTTC. The rearrangement links TRDV2 to TRDJ3; TRDD3 agrees at 9 bases. The CDR3 contains 18 residues. Germline trimming cut 3 bases from V and 3 bases from J; bases unmatched to any gene: 8. Germline V gene lookup returns CDR1 GEAIGNYY and CDR2 EKD.

This clone has more than one count but fewer than ten. TCRdb's entry gives the protein of a much larger clone, which mismatches this DNA's translation at residue 10, likely from a read error; the protein reported here is translated from the DNA. J is TRDJ3 and V is TRDV2; 9 nucleotides line up with TRDD3. This CDR3 region has 17 residues. Germline-derived CDR1 and CDR2 are GEAIGNYY and EKD. CDR3 in amino acids: CACDYWGSSLDTRQMFF. In nucleotides, the CDR3 is TGTGCCTGTGACTACTGGGGGAGCTCCTTGGACACCCGACAGATGTTTTTC.

This clone was seen more than once but under ten times. This may come from a read error, since a much larger clone is one base off. The sample carries other DNA sequences with the same CDR3. The chain couples TRDV2 to TRDJ3, with TRDD3 matching 8 bases. CDR3 length: 20 residues. Germline V gene data show CDR1 as GEAIGNYY and CDR2 as EKD. CDR3 region: CACDKIGDTGNSWDTRQMFF. CDR3 sequence (DNA): TGTGCCTGCGACAAAATCGGGGATACTGGAAACTCCTGGGACACCCGACAGATGTTTTTC.

V gene TRDV2 combines with J gene TRDJ2; TRDD3 aligns across 10 bases. This CDR3 has 15 amino acids. Germline V gene lookup returns CDR1 GEAIGNYY and CDR2 EKD. After removal of 0 bases from V and 8 bases from J, the junction contained 5 bases not matched to a gene. The CDR3 protein is CACDTWGDTGAQLFF. In DNA, the CDR3 is TGTGCCTGTGACACCTGGGGGGATACGGGGGCACAACTCTTCTTT.

This clone was observed a handful of times. The translation of this DNA and the TCRdb protein of a much larger clone differ at residues 4 and 5, probably owing to a read error; the protein shown here is translated from the DNA. The chain combines TRDV2 with TRDJ2; TRDD3 matches at 9 bases. This CDR3 is 14 amino acids long. Germline CDR1 is GEAIGNYY and CDR2 is EKD. The V segment lost 6 bases and the J segment 5 bases; nucleotides outside the gene matches: 6. In nucleotides, the CDR3 is TGTGCCTGTTACATGCTGGGGGATACAGCACAACTCTTCTTT. It encodes CACYMLGDTAQLFF.

This clone showed up just a few times. This likely came from a read error, as a far larger clone is one base away. This sample includes further DNA sequences coding for the same CDR3. The chain carries TRDV2 and TRDJ3, with 12 bases matching TRDD3. The germline V gene encodes CDR1 GEAIGNYY and CDR2 EKD. CDR3 size: 17 residues. This CDR3 is CACDLLGDTWDTRQMFF. CDR3 bases: TGTGCCTGTGACCTACTGGGGGATACCTGGGACACCCGGCAGATGTTTTTC.

Concerning this clone: The sample carries other DNA sequences with the same CDR3. The rearrangement uses TRDV2 and TRDJ3, with 12 bases identical to TRDD3. The CDR3 is 19 residues long. Germline V CDR1 and CDR2: GEAIGNYY, EKD. Trimming took 7 bases from V and 0 from J; bases not matched to a gene: 9. Here the CDR3 reads CACDALGDTSSWDTRQMFF. The CDR3 DNA sequence: TGTGCCTGCGACGCCCTGGGGGATACGAGCTCCTGGGACACCCGACAGATGTTTTTC.

A note on this clone: TCRdb's entry gives the protein of a much larger clone, which mismatches this DNA's translation at residue 11, likely from a read error; the protein reported here is translated from the DNA. The J gene is TRDJ2, the V gene TRDV2, with 10 bases matching TRDD3. With V trimmed by 1 base and J by 6 bases, 16 bases remained unmatched. From germline, CDR1 is GEAIGNYY and CDR2 EKD. The CDR3 totals 19 residues. The CDR3: CACDTSGTGGCGRPAQLFF. In DNA, the CDR3 is TGTGCCTGTGACACGAGTGGTACTGGGGGATGCGGGAGGCCAGCACAACTCTTCTTT.

This clone has a handful of counts. The V and J genes are TRDV2 and TRDJ3, with 7 bases fitting TRDD3. The CDR3 covers 15 residues. Per the germline V gene, CDR1 is GEAIGNYY and CDR2 is EKD. V trimming: 5 bases; J trimming: 0 bases; junction bases outside the gene matches: 0. Here the CDR3 reads CACGGYSWDTRQMFF. The DNA of the CDR3 is TGTGCCTGTGGGGGATACTCCTGGGACACCCGACAGATGTTTTTC.

This clone was seen a handful of times. A read error likely explains why the TCRdb protein, taken from a much larger clone, differs from this DNA's translation at residue 8; the protein shown is translated from the DNA. This chain links TRDV2 with TRDJ3; a possible D gene is TRDD3 (5 bases). The germline CDR1 and CDR2 sequences are GEAIGNYY and EKD. This CDR3 region has 19 residues. The germline V and J ends were trimmed by 3 bases and 1 base, with 18 bases remaining between them. DNA for the CDR3: TGTGCCTGTGACCCCGTCGGGGGCCGATCGTCCTGGGACACCCGACAGATGTTTTTC. It is translated as CACDPVGGRSSWDTRQMFF.

This clone is labeled medium-sized. This sample includes further DNA sequences coding for the same CDR3. J is TRDJ3 and V is TRDV2, with 8 bases matching TRDD3. This CDR3 region has 19 residues. Germline CDR1 reads GEAIGNYY; CDR2 reads EKD. Losses at the gene ends were 2 bases for V and 0 bases for J; bases not matched to a gene: 8. The DNA of the CDR3 is TGTGCCTGTGACAGTACTGGGGGTCTAAGCTCCTGGGACACCCGACAGATGTTTTTC. Amino acid sequence: CACDSTGGLSSWDTRQMFF.

Note on this clone: The mismatch at residue 5 between this DNA's translation and the TCRdb protein of a much larger clone likely reflects a read error; the protein shown is translated from the DNA. V gene TRDV2 combines with J gene TRDJ3; no firm D call. The CDR3 length is 15 residues. CDR1 and CDR2 (germline): GEAIGNYY, EKD. V was trimmed by 0 bases and J by 0 bases, leaving 2 bases between them. The CDR3 loop reads CACDTVSWDTRQMFF. DNA for the CDR3: TGTGCCTGTGACACCGTCTCCTGGGACACCCGACAGATGTTTTTC.

This clone was counted a few times. The protein given by TCRdb reflects a much larger clone and differs at residue 13 from this DNA's translation, likely from a read error; the protein shown is the DNA's translation. This chain links TRDV2 with TRDJ3; 9 nucleotides align to TRDD3. Germline CDR1 is GEAIGNYY and CDR2 is EKD. The length of the CDR3 is 18 residues. The CDR3 region has the DNA TGTGCCTGTGACACTGTACTGGGGGAGTCCTGGGACAACCGACAGATGTTTTTC. As protein: CACDTVLGESWDNRQMFF.

Comments on this clone: With a much larger clone just one base away, this may be a read error. Different DNA sequences within this sample yield the same CDR3. V is TRDV2 and J is TRDJ3; D possibly corresponds to TRDD3 (6 bases). V lost 1 base to trimming and J lost 0 bases, with 12 bases between them. Germline lookup yields CDR1 GEAIGNYY and CDR2 EKD. The CDR3 extends over 18 amino acids. CDR3 in amino acids: CACDTGGYHSWDTRQMFF. In DNA, the CDR3 is TGTGCCTGTGACACTGGGGGGTACCACTCCTGGGACACCCGACAGATGTTTTTC.

This clone came up a few times. The TCRdb protein, from a much larger clone, departs from this DNA's translation at residue 6, likely by read error; the protein shown derives from the DNA. The chain couples TRDV1 to TRDJ1, with D possibly called TRDD2 or TRDD3 (9 bases each). Trimming removed 3 bases from V and 0 bases from J, with 26 bases in between. CDR1 TSWWSYY and CDR2 QGS come from the germline V gene. This CDR3 comprises 20 residues. This chain's CDR3 is CALGDETLPTGIRYTDKLIF. DNA of the CDR3: TGTGCTCTTGGGGACGAAACCCTTCCTACGGGGATACGGTACACCGATAAACTCATCTTT.

This clone appeared a few times. The mismatch at residue 6 between this DNA's translation and the TCRdb protein of a much larger clone likely reflects a read error; the protein shown is translated from the DNA. The V gene is TRDV2, the J gene TRDJ3, with D possibly being TRDD3 (5 bases). There are 18 residues in the CDR3. Trimming removed 3 bases at V and 0 bases at J, with 14 bases between. CDR1 is GEAIGNYY, CDR2 EKD, per germline. CDR3 in DNA: TGTGCCTGTGACTTACCGGGGGCCTTCTCCTGGGACACCCGACAGATGTTTTTC. Its protein is CACDLPGAFSWDTRQMFF.